This passage covers 22 T cell receptor beta chains from one sample sequenced in a study of shared T cell receptors in the human thymus. Method: immunoSEQ multiplex PCR; TCRdb's copy keeps in-frame clones and lacks some. The sample has about 540,000 clones; 78% are singletons. The same data also contributed to another study, on human thymus T cells.

The sample comprised thymocytes. These receptors came from a boy under two years old with a congenital heart defect.

J is TRBJ2-1 and V is TRBV9; D perhaps matches TRBD2 (6 bases). The CDR3 sequence is 16 residues long. Germline CDR1 and CDR2: SGDLS and YYNGEE. V was shortened by 0 bases and J by 1 base, with 11 bases between the two germline ends. CDR3 in amino acids: CASSVVGEVSYNEQFF. In DNA, the CDR3 is TGTGCCAGCAGCGTAGTAGGGGAGGTGTCCTACAATGAGCAGTTCTTC.

V gene TRBV5-1 combines with J gene TRBJ1-2; 10 bases fit TRBD1. The junction had 13 bases not matched to a gene; V was cut back by 4 bases and J by 7 bases. The CDR3 loop spans 16 amino acids. In germline, CDR1 is SGHRS, CDR2 YFSETQ. In nucleotides, the CDR3 is TGCGCCAGCAGCCCCGACGGTAGACAGGGGGCTGCTGGCTACACCTTC. It specifies CASSPDGRQGAAGYTF.

The gene calls are TRBV27 and TRBJ2-7, with 8 bases that match TRBD1. Germline V gene sequence: CDR1 MNHEY, CDR2 SMNVEV (reference sequence). The CDR3 runs to 13 residues. V was pared by 6 bases and J by 3 bases, with 4 bases of the junction left unmatched. CDR3 in amino acids: CASRKTGVYEQYF. The CDR3 DNA sequence: TGTGCCAGCAGAAAGACAGGGGTCTACGAGCAGTACTTC.

The chain combines TRBV7-2 with TRBJ2-3; unclear D gene. There are 13 residues in the CDR3. Germline CDR1 is SGHTA and CDR2 is FQGNSA. Trimming took off 6 bases at V and 5 bases at J, with 12 bases between the two ends. This CDR3 reads CASRLNSVDTQYF. The CDR3 nucleotides are TGTGCCAGCAGACTAAACTCCGTAGATACGCAGTATTTT.

The chain combines TRBV27 with TRBJ1-5; tentative D call: TRBD1 (5 bases). Per the germline V gene, CDR1 is MNHEY and CDR2 is SMNVEV (reference sequence). V was pared by 3 bases and J by 6 bases, with 12 bases between. The CDR3 extends over 14 amino acids. This CDR3 is CASSFSGNGQPQHF. CDR3 DNA: TGTGCCAGCAGTTTTTCAGGGAATGGTCAGCCCCAGCATTTT.

CDR3 coding DNA: TGTGCCAGCAGTTACTCGTTCAGCGGGGGCTCCTACGAGCAGTACTTC. It codes for CASSYSFSGGSYEQYF. The V gene is TRBV6-5, the J gene TRBJ2-7, with 8 bases lining up with TRBD2. V was pared by 0 bases and J by 0 bases, with 4 bases of the junction left unmatched. Germline V gene sequence: CDR1 MNHEY, CDR2 SVGAGI. The CDR3 is made up of 16 amino acids.

This clone has only a few counts. The chain couples TRBV5-6 to TRBJ2-5; D might be TRBD1 (6 bases). This CDR3 is 15 amino acids long. From germline, CDR1 is SGHDT and CDR2 YYEEEE. V lost 3 bases and J lost 2, with 14 bases in between. The CDR3 here is CASSWTRQAQETQYF. The CDR3 nucleotides read TGTGCCAGCAGCTGGACCCGACAGGCTCAAGAGACCCAGTACTTC.

This chain links TRBV5-1 with TRBJ2-3; D may be TRBD1 (5 bases). Trimming pared 6 bases from V and 1 base from J, leaving 18 bases between. Germline CDR1 is SGHRS and CDR2 is YFSETQ. This CDR3 has 16 residues. For the CDR3, the DNA is TGCGCCAGCATCCCAGAGCTAGGGGTGGGCACAGATACGCAGTATTTT. Translating it yields CASIPELGVGTDTQYF.

This chain uses TRBV21-1 with TRBJ2-7; the table names TRBD1, a call not compared with the DNA. TRBV21-1 has pseudogene status. The CDR3 length is 18 residues. CDR3 protein: CASSKAPTGRQALYEQYF. The CDR3, as DNA: TGTGCCAGCAGCAAAGCTCCCACCGGTCGGCAGGCCCTCTACGAGCAGTACTTC.

This clone has more than one count but fewer than ten. The chain links TRBV5-8 to TRBJ2-5; D gene uncertain. Trimming took off 2 bases at V and 5 bases at J, with 4 bases between the two ends. There are 11 residues in the CDR3. CDR1 is SGHTS, CDR2 YDEGEE, per germline. The CDR3 loop is CASSFSETQYF. CDR3 sequence (DNA): TGTGCCAGCAGCTTTAGTGAGACCCAGTACTTC. The whole variable domain, remainder taken from reference TRBV5-8 and TRBJ2-5, is EAGVTQSPTHLIKTRGQQATLRCSPISGHTSVYWYQQALGLGLQFLLWYDEGEERNRGNFPPRFSGRQFPNYSSELNVNALELEDSALYLCASSFSETQYFGPGTRLLVL.

The gene calls are TRBV28 and TRBJ2-7; 7 nucleotides align to TRBD1. The J segment lost 4 bases and the V segment lost 10 bases, leaving 22 bases of the junction unmatched. Germline CDR1 is MDHEN and CDR2 is SYDVKM. This CDR3 is built from 17 residues. Written as DNA, the CDR3 is TGTGCCACCCGGGGTACGGGACAGTCCTGGGATGGGTACGAGCAGTACTTC. Protein sequence: CATRGTGQSWDGYEQYF. Together with reference TRBV28 and TRBJ2-7, the CDR3 gives the full variable domain: DVKVTQSSRYLVKRTGEKVFLECVQDMDHENMFWYRQDPGLGLRLIYFSYDVKMKEKGDIPEGYSVSREKKERFSLILESASTNQTSMYLCATRGTGQSWDGYEQYFGPGTRLTVT.

V usage is TRBV6-5 and J usage is TRBJ1-2, with 8 positions matching TRBD1. The V gene end was trimmed by 6 bases and the J gene end by 9 bases; junction bases not matched to a gene: 3. This CDR3 comprises 11 residues. The V gene's germline CDR1 is MNHEY and CDR2 SVGAGI. CDR3 in amino acids: CASRDRVRYTF. DNA of the CDR3: TGTGCCAGCAGGGACAGGGTGCGCTACACCTTC.

The V and J genes are TRBV6-5 and TRBJ2-2, with 8 nucleotides matching TRBD2. The CDR3 spans 15 residues. V shed 5 bases and J 6 bases; nucleotides not matched to a gene: 8. Germline V CDR1 and CDR2: MNHEY, SVGAGI. The CDR3 region is CASSKREGLPGELFF. In DNA form, the CDR3 reads TGTGCCAGCAGTAAACGGGAGGGCCTTCCCGGGGAGCTGTTTTTT.

V usage is TRBV5-1 and J usage is TRBJ2-1; D possibly corresponds to TRBD2 (5 bases). The CDR3 runs to 17 residues. Germline CDR1 and CDR2: SGHRS and YFSETQ. The V gene lost 5 bases and the J gene lost 0 bases, with 18 bases spanning the gap. The CDR3 nucleotides read TGCGCCAGCAGGTCTGAACAAAAGCGGAGCTCCTACAATGAGCAGTTCTTC. Translation: CASRSEQKRSSYNEQFF.

The chain joins TRBV4-1 to TRBJ2-7, with TRBD2 matching over 7 bases. Germline V gene lookup returns CDR1 MGHRA and CDR2 YSYEKL. The CDR3 is 17 residues long. V was pared by 3 bases and J by 3 bases, with 14 bases of the junction left unmatched. The CDR3 here is CASSHPPGERDHYEQYF. CDR3 bases: TGCGCCAGCAGCCACCCCCCGGGGGAGCGGGACCACTACGAGCAGTACTTC.

The chain is built from TRBV5-1 and TRBJ2-7, with D hard to call. The CDR3 has 15 residues. The V end lost 7 bases, the J end lost 0 bases, and 17 bases lay between the germline ends. Germline V gives CDR1 SGHRS, CDR2 YFSETQ. CDR3 nucleotides: TGCGCCAGCCGCCGAGGCGGAAAATCCTCCTACGAGCAGTACTTC. It translates to CASRRGGKSSYEQYF.

The J gene is TRBJ1-2, the V gene TRBV4-3; 7 bases fit TRBD1. This CDR3 comprises 17 residues. Looked up from germline, CDR1 is LGHNA and CDR2 is YSLEER. Unmatched junction bases numbered 13, after V lost 1 base and J lost 5 bases. The CDR3 region is CASSQGGPDRRGYGYTF. The CDR3 DNA reads TGCGCCAGCAGCCAAGGAGGCCCGGACAGGAGGGGGTATGGCTACACCTTC.

This chain connects TRBV11-2 to TRBJ1-1; D gene uncertain. CDR3 length: 12 residues. Germline V gives CDR1 SGHAT, CDR2 FQNNGV. V lost 7 bases and J 1 base, leaving 7 bases between the germline ends. DNA of the CDR3: TGTGCCAGCACCTCCGGGAACACTGAAGCTTTCTTT. Translation: CASTSGNTEAFF. Full variable domain (missing parts from reference TRBV11-2 and TRBJ1-1): EAGVAQSPRYKIIEKRQSVAFWCNPISGHATLYWYQQILGQGPKLLIQFQNNGVVDDSQLPKDRFSAERLKGVDSTLKIQPAKLEDSAVYLCASTSGNTEAFFGQGTRLTVV.

This clone turned up a few times. The chain carries TRBV29-1 and TRBJ2-5; D may be TRBD2 (5 bases). Trimming stripped 7 bases from V and 1 base from J, with 28 bases between. The CDR3 contains 18 residues. Germline V gene lookup returns CDR1 SQVTM and CDR2 ANQGSEA. CDR3 DNA sequence: TGCAGCGCACTAGGTCTAGCTAACCATGGCGGCTCCCAAGAGACCCAGTACTTC. Amino acid sequence: CSALGLANHGGSQETQYF.

The chain has TRBV7-9 and TRBJ2-3; a weak D match, TRBD1 (5 bases). Germline assignment: CDR1 SEHNR and CDR2 FQNEAQ (reference sequence). Trimming shortened V by 1 base and J by 2 bases, and 7 bases separated the two germline ends. The CDR3 runs 14 residues. Here the CDR3 reads CASSLEQVTDTQYF. The CDR3 nucleotides are TGTGCCAGCAGCTTAGAACAGGTCACAGATACGCAGTATTTT.

The chain combines TRBV30 with TRBJ1-2, with 8 bases identical to TRBD1. Germline V gene lookup returns CDR1 GTSNPN and CDR2 SVGIG (reference sequence). The CDR3 is made up of 13 amino acids. The ends lost 3 bases at V and 3 bases at J; junction bases unmatched: 3. CDR3: CAWRTGEDYGYTF. Written as DNA, the CDR3 is TGTGCCTGGAGGACAGGGGAGGACTATGGCTACACCTTC. Together with reference TRBV30 and TRBJ1-2, the CDR3 gives the full variable domain: SQTIHQWPATLVQPVGSPLSLECTVEGTSNPNLYWYRQAAGRGLQLLFYSVGIGQISSEVPQNLSASRPQDRQFILSSKKLLLSDSGFYLCAWRTGEDYGYTFGSGTRLTVV.

This chain uses TRBV4-3 with TRBJ2-3; the match to TRBD2 covers 8 bases. The germline V gene has CDR1 LGHNA and CDR2 YSLEER. The CDR3 consists of 18 residues. V shed 0 bases, J shed 0 bases, and the junction held 8 bases outside the gene matches. CDR3 DNA: TGCGCCAGCAGCCAAGACCGGGCACTAGCGGATAGCACAGATACGCAGTATTTT. Amino acids: CASSQDRALADSTDTQYF.